A selection of T cell receptor beta chains follows, all from one sample in a study of T cells in Graves' hyperthyroidism and ophthalmopathy. Each CDR3 protein is one row after TCRdb ran MiXCR on the multiplex PCR reads. The data show fewer than 450,000 distinct CDR3 sequences, 17% seen once. Sequenced material: blood. These receptors came from a woman aged 25 to 45 with Graves' hyperthyroidism that later progressed to Graves' ophthalmopathy. Both conserved end residues are part of each CDR3. A D gene is named only where the DNA matches it firmly. Where a row states a size, it is once, few, many or the class of an expanded clone; other rows omit it.

size	D	V	CDR3
many	-	TRBV7-2	CASSFFGPNEQFF
many	TRBD2	TRBV2	CASSEWVAGGVATQYF
-	-	TRBV6-5	CASSYSSEEAFF
many	TRBD1	TRBV4-1	CASSPGTGGYGYTF
many	-	TRBV4-1	CASSQGQIHRSSYNSPLHF
-	-	TRBV19	CASSEGAYTEAFF
-	-	TRBV29-1	CSVEDLTDTQYF
many	TRBD1	TRBV6-1	CATRQTGITYEQYF
-	-	TRBV11-3	CASSSAVNTEAFF
-	-	TRBV7-9	CASISYSQAMETQYF
-	-	TRBV5-1	CASSLGHMNTGELFF
many	TRBD1	TRBV28	CATISQGTEATYNEQFF
many	TRBD1	TRBV19	CASSLGQGHYNEQFF
many	-	TRBV12-3/TRBV12-4	CASSRTGAASTYEQYF
-	TRBD1	TRBV5-4	CASSFETGGGYTF
few	TRBD1	TRBV4-1	CASSSPKAGTGIGDEQFF
many	-	TRBV19	CASSIDRGGTYNEQFF
-	-	TRBV30	CAWSSGPEAFF
many	-	TRBV12-3/TRBV12-4	CASSVEPRETQYF
few	-	TRBV6-1	CASSRTVHQPQHF
few	-	TRBV7-9	CASSFPQGPMTDTGELFF
few	-	TRBV6-5	CASSYLGSGELFF
-	-	TRBV28	CASRSDRWQYF
many	TRBD1	TRBV27	CASSLYRGAYNEQFF
few	-	TRBV2	CASSPRILLPPYEQYF
many	-	TRBV12-3/TRBV12-4	CASSQNTEAFF
-	-	TRBV6-5	CASSYEGGYGYTF
few	-	TRBV29-1	CSAKPTGQETQYF
-	TRBD1	TRBV7-9	CASSRAGTGGPTSGNTIYF
many	-	TRBV20-1	CSARDRLGEAYEQYF
few	-	TRBV28	CASRRDSYLSGANVLTF
-	TRBD1	TRBV12-3/TRBV12-4	CASSLGQGDTQYF